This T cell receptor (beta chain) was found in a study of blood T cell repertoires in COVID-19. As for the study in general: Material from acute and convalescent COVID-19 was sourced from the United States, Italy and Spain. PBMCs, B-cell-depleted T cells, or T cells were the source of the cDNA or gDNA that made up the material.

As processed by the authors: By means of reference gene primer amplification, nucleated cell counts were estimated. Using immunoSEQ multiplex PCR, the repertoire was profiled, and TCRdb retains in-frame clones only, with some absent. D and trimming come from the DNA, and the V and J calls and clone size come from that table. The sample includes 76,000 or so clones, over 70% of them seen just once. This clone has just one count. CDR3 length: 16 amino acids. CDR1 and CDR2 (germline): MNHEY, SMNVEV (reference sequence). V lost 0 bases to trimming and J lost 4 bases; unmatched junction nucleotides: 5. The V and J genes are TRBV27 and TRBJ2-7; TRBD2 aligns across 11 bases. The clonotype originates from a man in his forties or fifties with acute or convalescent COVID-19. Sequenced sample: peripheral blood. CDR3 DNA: TGTGCCAGCAGTTTATCAGCTAGCGGGAGGATTTACGAGCAGTACTTC. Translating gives CASSLSASGRIYEQYF.